This T cell receptor (beta chain) was obtained from a study of a mutant IDH1 vaccine in newly diagnosed glioma. At the level of the study: Vaccination started 4-6 weeks after radiotherapy alone, or with temozolomide cycles. Males made up 62.5% and females approximately 38% of treated patients, whose mean age was approximately 44 years. Every participant had undergone radiotherapy, temozolomide, or both before, and most underwent both.

The CDR3 is made up of 15 amino acids. Per the germline V gene, CDR1 is SGHTA and CDR2 is FQGNSA. V shed 6 bases and J 7 bases; nucleotides not matched to a gene: 10. Remarks on this clone: Its antigen is unknown.

Sample time point: week 5, during vaccination. Every vaccination contained 300 ug of the mutant IDH1 20-mer peptide and was paired with topical imiquimod. The astrocytomas were IDH1-mutant, ATRX-negative, and WHO grade 3 or 4. Profiled with immunoSEQ multiplex PCR; TCRdb holds only in-frame clones, not every one. The sample yields 53,000 or so clones, 78% seen once. V gene TRBV7-2 combines with J gene TRBJ2-1, with TRBD1 identical over 9 bases. This receptor was taken from a man aged 50-60 years with glioma. The source was PBMCs, collected from a glioma patient whose treatment included an IDH1 peptide vaccine. CDR3 sequence: CASSQGTGLGNEQFF. DNA of the CDR3: TGTGCCAGCAGTCAGGGGACAGGGCTGGGAAATGAGCAGTTCTTC.